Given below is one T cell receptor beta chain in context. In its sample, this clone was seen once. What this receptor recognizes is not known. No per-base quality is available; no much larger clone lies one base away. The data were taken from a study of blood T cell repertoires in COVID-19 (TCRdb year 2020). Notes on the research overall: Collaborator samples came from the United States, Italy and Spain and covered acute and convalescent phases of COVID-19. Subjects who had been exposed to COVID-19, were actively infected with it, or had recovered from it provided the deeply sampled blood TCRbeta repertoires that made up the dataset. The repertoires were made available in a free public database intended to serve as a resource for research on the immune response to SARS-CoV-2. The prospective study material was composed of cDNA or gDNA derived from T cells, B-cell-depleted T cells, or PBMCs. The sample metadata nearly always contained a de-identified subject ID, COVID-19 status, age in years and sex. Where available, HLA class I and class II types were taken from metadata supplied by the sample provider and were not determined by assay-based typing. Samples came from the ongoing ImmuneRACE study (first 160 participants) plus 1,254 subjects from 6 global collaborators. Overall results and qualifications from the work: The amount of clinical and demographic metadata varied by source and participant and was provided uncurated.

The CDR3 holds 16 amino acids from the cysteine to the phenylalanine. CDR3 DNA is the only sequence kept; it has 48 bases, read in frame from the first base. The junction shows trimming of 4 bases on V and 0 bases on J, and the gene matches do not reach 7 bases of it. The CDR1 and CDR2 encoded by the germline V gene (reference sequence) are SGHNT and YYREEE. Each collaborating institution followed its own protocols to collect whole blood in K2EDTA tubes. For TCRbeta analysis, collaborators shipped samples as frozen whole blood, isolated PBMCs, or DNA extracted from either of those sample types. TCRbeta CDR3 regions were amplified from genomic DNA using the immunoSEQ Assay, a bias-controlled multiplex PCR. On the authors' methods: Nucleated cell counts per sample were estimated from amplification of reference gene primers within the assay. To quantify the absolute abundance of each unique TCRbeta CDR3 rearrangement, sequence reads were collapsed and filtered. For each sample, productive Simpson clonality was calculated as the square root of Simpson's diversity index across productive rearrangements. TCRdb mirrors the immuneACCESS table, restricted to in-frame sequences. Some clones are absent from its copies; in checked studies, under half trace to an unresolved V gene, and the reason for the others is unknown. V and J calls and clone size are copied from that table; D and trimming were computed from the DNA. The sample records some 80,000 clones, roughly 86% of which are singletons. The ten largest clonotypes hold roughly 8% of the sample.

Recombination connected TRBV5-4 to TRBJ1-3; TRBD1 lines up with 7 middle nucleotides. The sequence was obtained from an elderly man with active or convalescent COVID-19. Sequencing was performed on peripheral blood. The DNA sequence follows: TGTGCCAGCAGCATTGGACAGGCGAGCTCTGGAAACACCATATATTTT. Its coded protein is CASSIGQASSGNTIYF.